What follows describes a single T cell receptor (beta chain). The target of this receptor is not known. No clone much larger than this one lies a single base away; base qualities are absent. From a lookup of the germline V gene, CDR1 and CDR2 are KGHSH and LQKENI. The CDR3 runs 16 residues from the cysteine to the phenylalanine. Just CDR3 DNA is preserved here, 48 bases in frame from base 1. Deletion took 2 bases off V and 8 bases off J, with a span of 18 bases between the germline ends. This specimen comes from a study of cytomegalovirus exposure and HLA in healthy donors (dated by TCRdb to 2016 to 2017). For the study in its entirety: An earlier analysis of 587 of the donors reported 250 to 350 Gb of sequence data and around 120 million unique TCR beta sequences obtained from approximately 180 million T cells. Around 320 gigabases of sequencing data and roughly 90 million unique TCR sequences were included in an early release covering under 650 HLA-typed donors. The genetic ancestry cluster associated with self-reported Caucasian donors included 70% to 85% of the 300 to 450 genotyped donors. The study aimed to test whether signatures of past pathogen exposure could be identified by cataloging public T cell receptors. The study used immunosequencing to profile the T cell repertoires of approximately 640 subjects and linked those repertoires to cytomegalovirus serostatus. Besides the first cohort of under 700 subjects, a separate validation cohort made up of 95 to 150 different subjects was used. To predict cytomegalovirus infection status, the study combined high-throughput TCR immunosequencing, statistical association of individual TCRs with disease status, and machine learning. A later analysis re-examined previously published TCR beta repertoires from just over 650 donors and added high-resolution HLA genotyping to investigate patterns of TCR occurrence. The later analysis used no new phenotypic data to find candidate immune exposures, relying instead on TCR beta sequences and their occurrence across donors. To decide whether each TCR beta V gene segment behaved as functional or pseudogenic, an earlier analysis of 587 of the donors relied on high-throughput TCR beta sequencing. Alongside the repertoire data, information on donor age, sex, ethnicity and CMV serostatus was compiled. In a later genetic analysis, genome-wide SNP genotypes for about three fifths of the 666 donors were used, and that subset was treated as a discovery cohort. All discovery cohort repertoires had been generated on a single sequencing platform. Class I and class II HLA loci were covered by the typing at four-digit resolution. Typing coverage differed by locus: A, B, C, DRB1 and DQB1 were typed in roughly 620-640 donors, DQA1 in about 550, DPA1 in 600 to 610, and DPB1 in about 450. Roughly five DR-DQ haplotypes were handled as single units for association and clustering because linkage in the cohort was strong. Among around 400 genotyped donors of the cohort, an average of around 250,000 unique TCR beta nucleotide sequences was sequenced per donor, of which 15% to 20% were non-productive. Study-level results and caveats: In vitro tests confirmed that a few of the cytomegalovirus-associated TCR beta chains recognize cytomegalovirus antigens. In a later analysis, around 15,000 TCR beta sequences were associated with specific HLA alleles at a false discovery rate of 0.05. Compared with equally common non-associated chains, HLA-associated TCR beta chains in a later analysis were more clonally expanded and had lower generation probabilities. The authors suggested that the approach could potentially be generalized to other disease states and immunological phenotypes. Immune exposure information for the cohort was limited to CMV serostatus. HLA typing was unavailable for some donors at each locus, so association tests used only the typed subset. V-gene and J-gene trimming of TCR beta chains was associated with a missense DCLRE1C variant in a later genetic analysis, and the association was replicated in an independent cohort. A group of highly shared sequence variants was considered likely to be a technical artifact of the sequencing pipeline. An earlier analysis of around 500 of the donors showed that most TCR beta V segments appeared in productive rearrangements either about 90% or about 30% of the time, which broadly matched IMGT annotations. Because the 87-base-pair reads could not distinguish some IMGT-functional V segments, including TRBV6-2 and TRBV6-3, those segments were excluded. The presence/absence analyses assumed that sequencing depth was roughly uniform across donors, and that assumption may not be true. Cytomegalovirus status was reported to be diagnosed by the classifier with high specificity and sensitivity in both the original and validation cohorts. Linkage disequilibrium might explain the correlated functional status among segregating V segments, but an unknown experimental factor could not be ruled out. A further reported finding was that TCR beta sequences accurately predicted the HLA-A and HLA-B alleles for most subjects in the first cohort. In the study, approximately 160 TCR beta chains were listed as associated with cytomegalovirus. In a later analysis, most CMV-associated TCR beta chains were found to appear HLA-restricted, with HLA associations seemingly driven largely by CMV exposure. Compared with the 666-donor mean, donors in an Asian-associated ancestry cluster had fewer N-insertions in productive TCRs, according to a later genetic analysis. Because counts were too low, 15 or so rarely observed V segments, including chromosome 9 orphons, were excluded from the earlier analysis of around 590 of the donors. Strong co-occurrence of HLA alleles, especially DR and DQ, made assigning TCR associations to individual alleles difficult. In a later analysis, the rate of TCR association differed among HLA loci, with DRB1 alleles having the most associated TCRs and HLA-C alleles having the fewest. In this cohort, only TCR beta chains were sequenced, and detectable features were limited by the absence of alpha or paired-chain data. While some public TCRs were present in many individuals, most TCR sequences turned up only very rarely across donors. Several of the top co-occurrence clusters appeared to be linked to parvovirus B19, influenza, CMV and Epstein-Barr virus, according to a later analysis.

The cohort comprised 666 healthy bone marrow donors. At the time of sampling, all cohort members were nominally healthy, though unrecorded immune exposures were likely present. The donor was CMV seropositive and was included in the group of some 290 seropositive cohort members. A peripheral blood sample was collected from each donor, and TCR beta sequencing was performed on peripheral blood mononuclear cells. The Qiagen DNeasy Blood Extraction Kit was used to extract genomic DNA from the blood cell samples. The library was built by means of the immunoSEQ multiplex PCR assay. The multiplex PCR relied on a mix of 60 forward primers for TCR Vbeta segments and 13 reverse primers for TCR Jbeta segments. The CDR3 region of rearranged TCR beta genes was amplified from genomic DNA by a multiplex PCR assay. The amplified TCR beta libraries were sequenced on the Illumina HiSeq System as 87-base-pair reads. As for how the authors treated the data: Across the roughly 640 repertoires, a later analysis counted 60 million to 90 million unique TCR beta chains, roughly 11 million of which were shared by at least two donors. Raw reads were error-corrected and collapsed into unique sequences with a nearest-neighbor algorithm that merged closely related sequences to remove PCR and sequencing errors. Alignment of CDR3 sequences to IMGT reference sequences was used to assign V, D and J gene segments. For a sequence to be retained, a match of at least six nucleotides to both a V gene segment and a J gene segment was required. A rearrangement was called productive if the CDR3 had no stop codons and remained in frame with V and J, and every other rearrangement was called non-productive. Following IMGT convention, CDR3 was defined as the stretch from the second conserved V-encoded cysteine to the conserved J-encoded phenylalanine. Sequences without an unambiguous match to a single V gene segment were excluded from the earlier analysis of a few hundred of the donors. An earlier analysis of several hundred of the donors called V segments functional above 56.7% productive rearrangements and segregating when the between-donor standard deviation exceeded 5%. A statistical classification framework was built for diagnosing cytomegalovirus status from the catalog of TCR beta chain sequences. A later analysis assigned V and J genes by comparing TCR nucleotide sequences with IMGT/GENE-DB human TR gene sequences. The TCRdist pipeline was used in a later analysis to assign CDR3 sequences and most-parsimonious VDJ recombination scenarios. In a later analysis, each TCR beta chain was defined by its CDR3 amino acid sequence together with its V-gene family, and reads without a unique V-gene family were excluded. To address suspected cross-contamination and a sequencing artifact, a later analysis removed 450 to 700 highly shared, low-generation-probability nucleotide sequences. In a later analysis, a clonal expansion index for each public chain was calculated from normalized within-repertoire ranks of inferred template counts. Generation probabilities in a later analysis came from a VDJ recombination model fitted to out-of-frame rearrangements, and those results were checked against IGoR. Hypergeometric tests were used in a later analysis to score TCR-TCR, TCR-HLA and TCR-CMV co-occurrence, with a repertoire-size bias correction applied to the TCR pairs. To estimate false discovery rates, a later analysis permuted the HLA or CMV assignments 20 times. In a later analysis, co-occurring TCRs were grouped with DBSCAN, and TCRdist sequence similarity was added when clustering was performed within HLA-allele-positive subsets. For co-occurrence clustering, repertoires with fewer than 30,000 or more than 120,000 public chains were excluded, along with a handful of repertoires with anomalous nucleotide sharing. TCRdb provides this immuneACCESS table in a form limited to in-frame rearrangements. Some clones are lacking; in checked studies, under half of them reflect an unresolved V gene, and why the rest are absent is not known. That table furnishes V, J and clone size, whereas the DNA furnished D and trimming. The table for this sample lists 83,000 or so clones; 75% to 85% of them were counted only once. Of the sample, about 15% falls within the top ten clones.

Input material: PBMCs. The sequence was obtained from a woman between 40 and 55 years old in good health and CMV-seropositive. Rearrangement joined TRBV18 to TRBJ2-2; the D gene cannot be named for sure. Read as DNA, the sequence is TGTGCCAGCTCACCAGCCCTAGTGAACTTGCGGGGGGAGCTGTTTTTT. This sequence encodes CASSPALVNLRGELFF.